This TCR beta chain was profiled in a study of blood T cell repertoires in COVID-19. About the research overall: T cells, B-cell-depleted T cells, or PBMCs supplied cDNA or gDNA.

In the source study's methods: How many nucleated cells were present was estimated from reference gene primer amplification. Produced via immunoSEQ multiplex PCR; TCRdb's table is partial and in-frame only. The V and J calls and clone size are taken from that table; D and trimming were inferred from the DNA. The sample contains over 85,000 clones, around 90% of which appear only once. Seattle patient enrollment occurred during active infection, with longitudinal follow-up thereafter. This clone has a single count. V was shortened by 4 bases and J by 1 base, with 11 bases between the two germline ends. The CDR3 covers 14 residues. Per the germline V gene, CDR1 is SGHRS and CDR2 is YFSETQ.

V and J are TRBV5-1 and TRBJ2-5; D perhaps matches TRBD1 (6 bases). The clonotype was recovered from a woman between 45 and 65 years old with COVID-19, enrolled during active disease. Sequences were obtained from peripheral blood. CDR3 sequence: CASSTGQFQETQYF. The CDR3 nucleotides read TGCGCCAGCAGCACAGGACAGTTCCAAGAGACCCAGTACTTC.